What follows are 12 T cell receptor beta chains derived from one specimen sequenced in a study of shared clonotypes between healthy human individuals. Data came from immunoSEQ multiplex PCR; TCRdb stores just in-frame clones and leaves some out. The table shows about 2,500,000 clones, with roughly nine tenths occurring only once. Sequencing was carried out using naive CD4+ T cells sorted from blood. Subset indicated: CD45RA+ positively selected. These receptor sequences come from a man aged 18 to 29 in good health.

This chain joins TRBV5-6 and TRBJ2-7; 10 positions agree with TRBD1. V was pared by 0 bases and J by 6 bases, with 0 bases of the junction left unmatched. This CDR3 is 13 amino acids long. Germline V CDR1 and CDR2: SGHDT, YYEEEE. CDR3: CASSLGTGGEQYF. The CDR3 coding sequence is TGTGCCAGCAGCTTGGGGACAGGGGGCGAGCAGTACTTC.

This clone was detected a few times. The sample contains more than one DNA sequence encoding this CDR3. V is TRBV29-1 and J is TRBJ1-1, with 7 positions matching TRBD1. The CDR3 is made up of 13 amino acids. V lost 4 bases, J lost 2 bases, and 4 bases stayed unmatched. CDR1 is SQVTM, CDR2 ANQGSEA, per germline. The CDR3 DNA sequence: TGCAGCGTTGGGCGACAGGGTAACACTGAAGCTTTCTTT. This gives the protein CSVGRQGNTEAFF.

In DNA, the CDR3 is TGTGCCAGCAGCTTCGGGGCAGGGGCTAATGAAAAACTGTTTTTT. Protein sequence: CASSFGAGANEKLFF. The chain uses TRBV7-9 and TRBJ1-4; weak D call: TRBD1 (6 bases). Germline V CDR1 and CDR2: SEHNR, FQNEAQ (reference sequence). V was shortened by 3 bases and J by 3 bases, with 11 bases between the two germline ends. The CDR3 consists of 15 residues. Using reference TRBV7-9 and TRBJ1-4 for the parts outside the CDR3, the full variable domain is DTGVSQNPRHKITKRGQNVTFRCDPISEHNRLYWYRQTLGQGPEFLTYFQNEAQLEKSRLLSDRFSAERPKGSFSTLEIQRTEQGDSAMYLCASSFGAGANEKLFFGSGTQLSVL.

This chain joins TRBV7-8 and TRBJ2-1, with 8 bases aligning to TRBD2. J was trimmed by 9 bases and V by 5 bases; bases with no gene match: 18. Germline-derived CDR1 and CDR2 are SGHVS and FQNEAQ. The CDR3 runs 17 residues. CDR3 protein: CASSLRLGAGDSGEQFF. CDR3 coding DNA: TGTGCCAGCAGCCTAAGATTGGGAGCGGGAGACTCAGGTGAGCAGTTCTTC.

The V and J genes are TRBV11-2 and TRBJ1-1; D gene unclear. The CDR3 covers 18 residues. Germline CDR1 reads SGHAT; CDR2 reads FQNNGV. Trimming pared 5 bases from V and 6 bases from J, leaving 28 bases between. The CDR3 DNA sequence: TGTGCCAGCAGCCCGACAAGGCCCTTTCCGACAAGTGGTTCTGAAGCTTTCTTT. Amino acid sequence: CASSPTRPFPTSGSEAFF.

In its sample, this clone was seen once. V is TRBV6-6 and J is TRBJ1-3; D is unclear. Between the trimmed V and J ends, which lost 5 bases and 4 bases, there was a span of 12 bases. CDR3 length equals 14 residues. Germline CDR1 reads MNHNY; CDR2 reads SVGAGI (reference sequence). The DNA of the CDR3 is TGTGCCAGCAGTCCCCCGGGCCACGGAAACACCATATATTTT. Residues: CASSPPGHGNTIYF.

This chain links TRBV30 with TRBJ1-1, with D hard to call. V was trimmed by 5 bases and J by 1 base, leaving 11 bases between them. CDR3 length equals 13 residues. Germline CDR1 is GTSNPN and CDR2 is SVGIG (reference sequence). The CDR3 protein is CAWWHRQNTEAFF. For the CDR3, the DNA is TGTGCCTGGTGGCACCGACAGAACACTGAAGCTTTCTTT.

The chain has TRBV28 and TRBJ1-5, with D possibly being TRBD1 (6 bases). V lost 6 bases, J lost 0 bases, and 15 bases lay in between. Germline V gives CDR1 MDHEN, CDR2 SYDVKM. The CDR3 is 16 residues long. The CDR3 sequence: CASRQRGSTSNQPQHF. CDR3 nucleotide sequence: TGTGCCAGCAGACAGAGGGGGAGTACTAGCAATCAGCCCCAGCATTTT. Full variable domain (outside the CDR3, taken from reference TRBV28 and TRBJ1-5): DVKVTQSSRYLVKRTGEKVFLECVQDMDHENMFWYRQDPGLGLRLIYFSYDVKMKEKGDIPEGYSVSREKKERFSLILESASTNQTSMYLCASRQRGSTSNQPQHFGDGTRLSIL.

This sequence joins TRBV5-1 and TRBJ2-7; tentatively, D is TRBD2 (6 bases). The CDR3 is 13 amino acids. Trimming left V 4 bases short and J 1 base short, with 9 bases between. The V gene's germline CDR1 is SGHRS and CDR2 YFSETQ. CDR3 sequence reads: CASSIGTSYEQYF. The CDR3 DNA sequence: TGCGCCAGCAGCATCGGGACTTCCTACGAGCAGTACTTC.

About this clone: At one boundary the junction diverges from the germline segment, which might be a read error. The sample holds other DNA sequences that translate to the same CDR3. The V gene is TRBV7-9, the J gene TRBJ1-1; D remains unclear. The germline gives CDR1 SEHNR, CDR2 FQNEAQ (reference sequence). The CDR3 runs to 13 residues. CDR3 sequence (DNA): TGTGCCAGCAGCACTTACAGTAACACTGAGGCTTTCTTT. This translates into CASSTYSNTEAFF.

This clone was observed once. Other nucleotide sequences from this sample produce the same CDR3. This sequence joins TRBV4-1 and TRBJ1-2, with 9 positions matching TRBD1. This CDR3 is 15 amino acids long. The germline gives CDR1 MGHRA, CDR2 YSYEKL. J lost 4 bases, V lost 1 base, and 4 bases had no gene match. CDR3 in amino acids: CASSQGDRVGYGYTF. CDR3 nucleotide sequence: TGCGCCAGCAGCCAAGGGGACAGGGTTGGCTATGGCTACACCTTC.

This sequence joins TRBV5-4 and TRBJ2-3, with 10 nucleotides matching TRBD2. Per germline, CDR1 SGHNT and CDR2 YYREEE (reference sequence). The trim removed 4 bases at V and 5 bases at J, leaving 7 bases unmatched. The CDR3 totals 15 residues. The CDR3 DNA is TGTGCCAGCAGCACCCTAGCGGGAGTAGGAGATACGCAGTATTTT. Amino acids: CASSTLAGVGDTQYF.